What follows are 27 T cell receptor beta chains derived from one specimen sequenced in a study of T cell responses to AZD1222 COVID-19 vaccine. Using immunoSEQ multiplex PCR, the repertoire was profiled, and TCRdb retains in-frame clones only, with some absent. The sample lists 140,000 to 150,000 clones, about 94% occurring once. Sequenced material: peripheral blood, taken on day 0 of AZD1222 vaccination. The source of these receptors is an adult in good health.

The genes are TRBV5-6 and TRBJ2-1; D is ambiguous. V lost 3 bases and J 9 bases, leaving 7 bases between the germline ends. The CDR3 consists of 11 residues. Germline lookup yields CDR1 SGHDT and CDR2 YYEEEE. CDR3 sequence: CASSSRGEQFF. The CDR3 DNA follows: TGTGCCAGCAGCTCCCGCGGTGAGCAGTTCTTC.

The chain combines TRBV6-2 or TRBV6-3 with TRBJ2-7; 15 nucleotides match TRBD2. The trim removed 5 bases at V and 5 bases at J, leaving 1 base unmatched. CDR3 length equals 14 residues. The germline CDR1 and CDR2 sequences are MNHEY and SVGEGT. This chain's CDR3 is CASSRTSGRDEQYF. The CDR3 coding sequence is TGTGCCAGCAGTCGGACTAGCGGGAGGGACGAGCAGTACTTC.

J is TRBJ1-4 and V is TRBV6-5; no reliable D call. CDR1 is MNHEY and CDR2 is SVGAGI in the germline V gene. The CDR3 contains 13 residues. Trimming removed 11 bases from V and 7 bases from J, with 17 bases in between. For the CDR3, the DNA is TGTGCCGGATCCCAGTGGTTGCGTGAAAAACTGTTTTTT. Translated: CAGSQWLREKLFF.

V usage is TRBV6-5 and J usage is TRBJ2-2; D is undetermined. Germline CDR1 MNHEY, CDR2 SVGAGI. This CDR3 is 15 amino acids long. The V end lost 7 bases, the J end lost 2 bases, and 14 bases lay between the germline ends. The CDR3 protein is CASILLAANTGELFF. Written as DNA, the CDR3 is TGTGCCAGCATCCTCCTCGCGGCCAACACCGGGGAGCTGTTTTTT.

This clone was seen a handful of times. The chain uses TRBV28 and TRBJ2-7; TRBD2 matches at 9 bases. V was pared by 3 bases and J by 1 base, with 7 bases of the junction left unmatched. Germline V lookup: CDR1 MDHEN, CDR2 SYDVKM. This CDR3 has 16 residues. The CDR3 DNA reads TGTGCCAGCAGTTTTACCCTAGCGGGACTATCCTACGAGCAGTACTTC. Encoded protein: CASSFTLAGLSYEQYF.

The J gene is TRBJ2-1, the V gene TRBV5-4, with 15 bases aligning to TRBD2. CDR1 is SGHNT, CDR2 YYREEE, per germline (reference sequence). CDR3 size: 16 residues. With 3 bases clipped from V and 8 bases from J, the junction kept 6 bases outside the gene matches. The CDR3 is CASSSGLAGGRDEQFF. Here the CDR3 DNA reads TGTGCCAGCAGCTCGGGACTAGCGGGAGGCCGCGATGAGCAGTTCTTC. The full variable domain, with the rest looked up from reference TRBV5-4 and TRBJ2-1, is ETGVTQSPTHLIKTRGQQVTLRCSSQSGHNTVSWYQQALGQGPQFIFQYYREEENGRGNFPPRFSGLQFPNYSSELNVNALELDDSALYLCASSSGLAGGRDEQFFGPGTRLTVL.

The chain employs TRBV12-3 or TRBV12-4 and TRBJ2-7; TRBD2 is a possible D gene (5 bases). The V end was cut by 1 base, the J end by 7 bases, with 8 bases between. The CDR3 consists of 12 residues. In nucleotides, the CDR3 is TGTGCCAGCAGTTTAGTAGCGTGGGAGCAGTACTTC. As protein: CASSLVAWEQYF.

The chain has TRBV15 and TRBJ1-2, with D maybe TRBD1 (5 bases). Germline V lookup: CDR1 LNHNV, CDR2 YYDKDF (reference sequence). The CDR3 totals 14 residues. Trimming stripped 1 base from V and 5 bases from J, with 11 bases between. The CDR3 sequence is CATSRGGSSYGYTF. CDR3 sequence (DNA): TGTGCCACCAGCAGAGGGGGCAGTTCTTATGGCTACACCTTC.

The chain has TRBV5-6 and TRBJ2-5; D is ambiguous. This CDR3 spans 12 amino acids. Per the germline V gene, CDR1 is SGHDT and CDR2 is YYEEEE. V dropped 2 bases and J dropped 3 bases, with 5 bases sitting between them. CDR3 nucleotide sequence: TGTGCCAGCAGCTTAGAGGAAGAGACCCAGTACTTC. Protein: CASSLEEETQYF.

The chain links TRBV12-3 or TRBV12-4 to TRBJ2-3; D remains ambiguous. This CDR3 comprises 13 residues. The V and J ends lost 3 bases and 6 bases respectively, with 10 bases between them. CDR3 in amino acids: CASSFQGKDTQYF. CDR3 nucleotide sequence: TGTGCCAGCAGTTTCCAAGGAAAGGATACGCAGTATTTT.

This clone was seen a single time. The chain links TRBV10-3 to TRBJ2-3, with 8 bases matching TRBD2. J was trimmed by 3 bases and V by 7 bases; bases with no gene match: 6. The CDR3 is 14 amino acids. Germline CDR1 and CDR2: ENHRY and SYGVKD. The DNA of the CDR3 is TGTGCCATCAACAGCCGGGAGGGTACAGATACGCAGTATTTT. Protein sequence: CAINSREGTDTQYF.

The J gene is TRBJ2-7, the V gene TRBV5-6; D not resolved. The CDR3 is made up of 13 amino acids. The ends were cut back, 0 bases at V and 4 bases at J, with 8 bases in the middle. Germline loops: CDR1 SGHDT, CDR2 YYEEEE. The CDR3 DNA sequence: TGTGCCAGCAGCTTGGCGGATGGGTACGAGCAGTACTTC. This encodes CASSLADGYEQYF.

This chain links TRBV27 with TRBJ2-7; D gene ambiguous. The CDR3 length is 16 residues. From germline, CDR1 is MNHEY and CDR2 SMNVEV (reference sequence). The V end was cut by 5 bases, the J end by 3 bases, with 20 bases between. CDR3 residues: CASSPSSGPALYEQYF. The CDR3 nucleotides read TGTGCCAGCAGTCCCTCCTCAGGACCTGCACTCTACGAGCAGTACTTC.

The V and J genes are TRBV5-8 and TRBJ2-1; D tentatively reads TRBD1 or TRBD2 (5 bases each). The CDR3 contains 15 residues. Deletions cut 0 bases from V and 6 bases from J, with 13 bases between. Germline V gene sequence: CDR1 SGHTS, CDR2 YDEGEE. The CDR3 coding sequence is TGTGCCAGCAGCTTGGGTCTGGGGACGGTCAATGAGCAGTTCTTC. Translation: CASSLGLGTVNEQFF.

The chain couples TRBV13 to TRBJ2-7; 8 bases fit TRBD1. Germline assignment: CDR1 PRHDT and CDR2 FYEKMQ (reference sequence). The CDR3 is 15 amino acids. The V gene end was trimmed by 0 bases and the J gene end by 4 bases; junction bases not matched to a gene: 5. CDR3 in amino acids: CASSLGDRGRYEQYF. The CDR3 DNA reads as TGTGCCAGCAGCTTAGGTGACAGGGGCCGATACGAGCAGTACTTC.

The CDR3 nucleotides are TGTGCCAGCAGCCTATGGGGCGGGCGGAGCTCCTACGAGCAGTACTTC. Its protein product is CASSLWGGRSSYEQYF. This chain connects TRBV11-2 to TRBJ2-7, with D tentatively TRBD1 or TRBD2 (5 bases each). The ends were cut back, 5 bases at V and 0 bases at J, with 17 bases in the middle. The length of the CDR3 is 16 residues. Germline V gene sequence: CDR1 SGHAT, CDR2 FQNNGV.

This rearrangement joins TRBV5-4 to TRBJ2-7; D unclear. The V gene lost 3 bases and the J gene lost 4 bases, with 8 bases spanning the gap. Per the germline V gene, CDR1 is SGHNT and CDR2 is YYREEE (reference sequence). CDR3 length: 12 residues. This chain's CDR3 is CASSSARYEQYF. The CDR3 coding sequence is TGTGCCAGCAGCTCGGCCCGGTACGAGCAGTACTTC.

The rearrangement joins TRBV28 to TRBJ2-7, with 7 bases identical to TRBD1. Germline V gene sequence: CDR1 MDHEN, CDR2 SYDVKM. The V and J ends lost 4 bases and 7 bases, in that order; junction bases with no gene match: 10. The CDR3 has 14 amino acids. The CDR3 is CASSYKGQAREQYF. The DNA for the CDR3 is TGTGCCAGCAGTTACAAAGGACAGGCGAGGGAGCAGTACTTC.

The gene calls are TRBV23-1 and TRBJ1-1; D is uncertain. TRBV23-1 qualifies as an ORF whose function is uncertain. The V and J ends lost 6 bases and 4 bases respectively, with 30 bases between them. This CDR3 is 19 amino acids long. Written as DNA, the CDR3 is TGCGCCAGCAGCCCTCACAGAAGGATCAAGGATTCTAAAGGCACTGAAGCTTTCTTT. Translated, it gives CASSPHRRIKDSKGTEAFF.

The CDR3 nucleotides read TGTGCCAGTAGTAGAGCCGGAGCGGGAGTCGCGCAGTACTTC. Translated, it gives CASSRAGAGVAQYF. The chain employs TRBV19 and TRBJ2-7, with 8 bases that match TRBD2. Trimming at V came to 4 bases and at J to 9 bases, leaving 11 bases not matched to a gene. Per the germline V gene, CDR1 is LNHDA and CDR2 is SQIVND (reference sequence). The CDR3 consists of 14 residues. The variable domain in full, with the rest retrieved from reference TRBV19 and TRBJ2-7, is DGGITQSPKYLFRKEGQNVTLSCEQNLNHDAMYWYRQDPGQGLRLIYYSQIVNDFQKGDIAEGYSVSREKKESFPLTVTSAQKNPTAFYLCASSRAGAGVAQYFGPGTRLTVT.

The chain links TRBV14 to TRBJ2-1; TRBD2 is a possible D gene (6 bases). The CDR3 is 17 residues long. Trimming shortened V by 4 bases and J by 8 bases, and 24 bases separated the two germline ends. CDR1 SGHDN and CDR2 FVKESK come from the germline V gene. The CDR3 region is CASSRRGGTLKRDEQFF. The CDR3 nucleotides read TGTGCCAGCAGCCGGCGAGGAGGGACGCTTAAGCGCGATGAGCAGTTCTTC.

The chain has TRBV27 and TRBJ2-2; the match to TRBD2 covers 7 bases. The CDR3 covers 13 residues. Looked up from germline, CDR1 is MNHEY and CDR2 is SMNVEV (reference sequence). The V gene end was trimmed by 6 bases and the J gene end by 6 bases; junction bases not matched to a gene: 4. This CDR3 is CASSVGLAGELFF. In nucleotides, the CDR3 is TGTGCCAGCAGCGTCGGACTAGCCGGGGAGCTGTTTTTT.

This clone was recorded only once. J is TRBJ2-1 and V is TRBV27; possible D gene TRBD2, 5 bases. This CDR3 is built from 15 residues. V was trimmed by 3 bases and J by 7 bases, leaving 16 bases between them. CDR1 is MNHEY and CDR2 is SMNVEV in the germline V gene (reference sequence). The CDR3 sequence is CASSLERTDGNEQFF. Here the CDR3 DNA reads TGTGCCAGCAGTTTGGAGCGGACCGATGGGAATGAGCAGTTCTTC.

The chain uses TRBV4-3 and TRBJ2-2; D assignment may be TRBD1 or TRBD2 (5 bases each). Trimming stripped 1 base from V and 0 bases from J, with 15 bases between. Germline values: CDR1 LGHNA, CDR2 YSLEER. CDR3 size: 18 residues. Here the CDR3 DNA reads TGCGCCAGCAGCCAAGTCGGGACGCCCTTCCCGAACACCGGGGAGCTGTTTTTT. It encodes CASSQVGTPFPNTGELFF.

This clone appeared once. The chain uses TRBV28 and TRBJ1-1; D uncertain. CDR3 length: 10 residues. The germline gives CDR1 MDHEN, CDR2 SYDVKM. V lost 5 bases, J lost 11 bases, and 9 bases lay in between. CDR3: CASSNERAFF. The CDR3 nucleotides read TGTGCCAGCAGTAACGAGAGGGCTTTCTTT.

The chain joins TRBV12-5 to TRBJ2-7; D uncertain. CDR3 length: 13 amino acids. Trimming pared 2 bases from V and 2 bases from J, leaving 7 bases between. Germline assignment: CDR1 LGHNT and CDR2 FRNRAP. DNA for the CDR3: TGTGCTAGTGGTTTGTTAGGAACCTACGAGCAGTACTTC. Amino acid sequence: CASGLLGTYEQYF.

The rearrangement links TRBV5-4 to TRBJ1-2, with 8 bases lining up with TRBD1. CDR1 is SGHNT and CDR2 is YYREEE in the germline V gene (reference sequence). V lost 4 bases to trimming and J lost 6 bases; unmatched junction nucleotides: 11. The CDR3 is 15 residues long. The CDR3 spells CASSARINRGDGYTF. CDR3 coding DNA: TGTGCCAGCAGCGCACGTATAAACAGGGGGGATGGCTACACCTTC.